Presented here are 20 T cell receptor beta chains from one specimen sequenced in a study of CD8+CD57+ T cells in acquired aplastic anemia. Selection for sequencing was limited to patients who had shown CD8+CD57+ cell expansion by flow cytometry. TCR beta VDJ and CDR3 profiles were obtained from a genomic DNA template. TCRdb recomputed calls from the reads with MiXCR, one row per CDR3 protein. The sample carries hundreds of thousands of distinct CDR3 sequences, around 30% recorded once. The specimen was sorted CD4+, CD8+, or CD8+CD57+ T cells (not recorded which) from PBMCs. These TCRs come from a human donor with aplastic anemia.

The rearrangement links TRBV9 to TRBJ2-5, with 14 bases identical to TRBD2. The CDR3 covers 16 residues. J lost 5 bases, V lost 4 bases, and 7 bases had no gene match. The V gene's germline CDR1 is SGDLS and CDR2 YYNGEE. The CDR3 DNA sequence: TGTGCCAGCAGCCCTCGGACTAGCGGGGGGCGGGAGACCCAGTACTTC. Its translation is CASSPRTSGGRETQYF.

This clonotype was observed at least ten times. CDR3 amino acids: CAIGAEGAVEAFF. In nucleotides, the CDR3 is TGTGCCATAGGGGCGGAGGGCGCCGTTGAAGCTTTCTTT. V and J are TRBV10-3 and TRBJ1-1; D might be TRBD1 (5 bases). From germline, CDR1 is ENHRY and CDR2 SYGVKD. The CDR3 is 13 amino acids. Between the trimmed V and J ends, which lost 9 bases and 7 bases, there was a span of 18 bases.

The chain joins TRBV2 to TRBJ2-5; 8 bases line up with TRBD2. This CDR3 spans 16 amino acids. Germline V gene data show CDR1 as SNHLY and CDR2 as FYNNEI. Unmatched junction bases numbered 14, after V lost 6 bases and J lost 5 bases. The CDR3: CASREMIAGRGETQYF. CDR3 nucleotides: TGTGCCAGCAGAGAAATGATAGCGGGGCGCGGCGAGACCCAGTACTTC.

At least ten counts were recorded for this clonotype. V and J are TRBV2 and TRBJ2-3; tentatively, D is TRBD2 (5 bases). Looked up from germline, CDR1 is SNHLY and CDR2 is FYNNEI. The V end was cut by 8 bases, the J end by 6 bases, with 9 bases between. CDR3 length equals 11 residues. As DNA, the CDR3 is TGTGCCAGCGAAGCGGTGGATACGCAGTATTTT. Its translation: CASEAVDTQYF.

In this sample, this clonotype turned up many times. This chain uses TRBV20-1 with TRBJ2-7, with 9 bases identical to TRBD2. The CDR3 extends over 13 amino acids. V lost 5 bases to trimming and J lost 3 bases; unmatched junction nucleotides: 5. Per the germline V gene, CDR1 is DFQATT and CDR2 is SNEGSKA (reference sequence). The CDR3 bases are TGCAGTGCTCCGGGGACTAGCCGCTACGAGCAGTACTTC. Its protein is CSAPGTSRYEQYF.

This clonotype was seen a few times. The CDR3 loop reads CASSYATSRYEQYF. The CDR3 DNA reads as TGTGCCAGCAGTTACGCGACATCCCGGTACGAGCAGTACTTC. The chain couples TRBV6-5 to TRBJ2-7; D is uncertain. CDR1 and CDR2 (germline): MNHEY, SVGAGI. The CDR3 runs to 14 residues. V lost 2 bases and J 4 bases, leaving 12 bases between the germline ends.

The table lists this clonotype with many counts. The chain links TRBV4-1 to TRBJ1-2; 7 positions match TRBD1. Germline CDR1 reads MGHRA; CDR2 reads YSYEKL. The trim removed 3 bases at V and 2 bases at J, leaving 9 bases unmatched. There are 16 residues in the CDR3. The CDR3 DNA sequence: TGCGCCAGCAGCCAGGAGACAGGGCGGGTAAACTATGGCTACACCTTC. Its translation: CASSQETGRVNYGYTF.

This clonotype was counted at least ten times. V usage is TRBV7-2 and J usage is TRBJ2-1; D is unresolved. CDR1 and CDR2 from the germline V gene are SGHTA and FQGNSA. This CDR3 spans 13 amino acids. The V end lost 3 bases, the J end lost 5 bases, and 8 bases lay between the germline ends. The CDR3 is CASSFTPHNEQFF. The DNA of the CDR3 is TGTGCCAGCAGCTTCACTCCACACAATGAGCAGTTCTTC.

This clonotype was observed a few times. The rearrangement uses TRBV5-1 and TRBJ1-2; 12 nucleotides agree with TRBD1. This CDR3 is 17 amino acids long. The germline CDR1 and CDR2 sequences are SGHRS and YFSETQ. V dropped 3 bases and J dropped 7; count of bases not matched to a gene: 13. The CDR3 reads CASSSVFGTGGVGGYTF. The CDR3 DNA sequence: TGCGCCAGCAGCTCTGTTTTCGGGACAGGGGGCGTAGGTGGCTACACCTTC. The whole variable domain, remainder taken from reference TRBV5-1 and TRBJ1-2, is KAGVTQTPRYLIKTRGQQVTLSCSPISGHRSVSWYQQTPGQGLQFLFEYFSETQRNKGNFPGRFSGRQFSNSRSEMNVSTLELGDSALYLCASSSVFGTGGVGGYTFGSGTRLTVV.

The CDR3 sequence: CSARDNGGGARETQYF. CDR3 coding DNA: TGCAGTGCTAGAGATAACGGCGGGGGGGCCCGGGAGACCCAGTACTTC. V gene TRBV20-1 combines with J gene TRBJ2-5; the match to TRBD2 covers 9 bases. Germline V gives CDR1 DFQATT, CDR2 SNEGSKA (reference sequence). J gave up 5 bases and V 0 bases, and 10 bases lay outside the gene matches. CDR3 length: 16 residues.

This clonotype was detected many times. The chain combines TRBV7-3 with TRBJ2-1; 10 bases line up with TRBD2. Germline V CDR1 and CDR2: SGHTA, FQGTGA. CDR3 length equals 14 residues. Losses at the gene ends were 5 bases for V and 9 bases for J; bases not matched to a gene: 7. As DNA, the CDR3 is TGTGCCAGCAGCACCACCGGGACTAGCGCTGAGCAGTTCTTC. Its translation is CASSTTGTSAEQFF.

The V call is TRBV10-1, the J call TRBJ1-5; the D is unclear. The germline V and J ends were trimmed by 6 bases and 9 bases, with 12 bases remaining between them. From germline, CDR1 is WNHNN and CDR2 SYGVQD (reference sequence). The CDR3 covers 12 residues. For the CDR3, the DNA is TGCGCCAGCAGAGATCGTATGGCGCCCCAGCATTTT. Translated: CASRDRMAPQHF.

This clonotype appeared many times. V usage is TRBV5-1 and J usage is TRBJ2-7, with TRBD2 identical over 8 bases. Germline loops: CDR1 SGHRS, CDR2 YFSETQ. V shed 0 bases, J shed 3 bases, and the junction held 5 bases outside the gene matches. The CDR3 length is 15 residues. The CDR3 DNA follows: TGCGCCAGCAGCTTGGAGTCCGGGAGGGTCTACGAGCAGTACTTC. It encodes CASSLESGRVYEQYF.

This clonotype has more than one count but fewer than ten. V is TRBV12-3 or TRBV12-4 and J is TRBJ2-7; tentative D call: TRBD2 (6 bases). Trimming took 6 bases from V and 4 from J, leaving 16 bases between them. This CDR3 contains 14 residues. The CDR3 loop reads CASSNSGRIYEQYF. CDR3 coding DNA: TGTGCCAGCAGCAACTCCGGGAGAATTTACGAGCAGTACTTC.

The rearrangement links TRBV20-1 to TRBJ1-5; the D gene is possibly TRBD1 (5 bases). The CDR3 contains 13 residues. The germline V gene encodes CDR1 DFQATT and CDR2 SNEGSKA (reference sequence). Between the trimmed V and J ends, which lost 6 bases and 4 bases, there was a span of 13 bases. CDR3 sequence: CSAQPGGNQPQHF. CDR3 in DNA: TGCAGTGCCCAACCCGGGGGGAATCAGCCCCAGCATTTT.

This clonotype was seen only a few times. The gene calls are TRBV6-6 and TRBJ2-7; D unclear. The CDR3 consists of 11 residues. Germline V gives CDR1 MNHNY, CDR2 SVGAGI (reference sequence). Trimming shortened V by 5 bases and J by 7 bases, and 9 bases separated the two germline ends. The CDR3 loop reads CASSRLEEQYF. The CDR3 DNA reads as TGTGCCAGCAGTCGGCTAGAAGAGCAGTACTTC.

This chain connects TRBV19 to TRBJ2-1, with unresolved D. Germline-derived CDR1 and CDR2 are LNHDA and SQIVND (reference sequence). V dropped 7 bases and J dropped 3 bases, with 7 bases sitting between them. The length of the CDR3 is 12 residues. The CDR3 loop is CASNANYNEQFF. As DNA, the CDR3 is TGTGCCAGTAATGCAAACTACAATGAGCAGTTCTTC.

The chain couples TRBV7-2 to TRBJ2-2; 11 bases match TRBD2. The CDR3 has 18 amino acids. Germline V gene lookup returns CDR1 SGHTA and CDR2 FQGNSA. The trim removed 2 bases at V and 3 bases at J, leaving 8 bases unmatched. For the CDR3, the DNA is TGTGCCAGCAGCTTACGCGCTAGCGGGAGGTGGGACACCGGGGAGCTGTTTTTT. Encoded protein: CASSLRASGRWDTGELFF.

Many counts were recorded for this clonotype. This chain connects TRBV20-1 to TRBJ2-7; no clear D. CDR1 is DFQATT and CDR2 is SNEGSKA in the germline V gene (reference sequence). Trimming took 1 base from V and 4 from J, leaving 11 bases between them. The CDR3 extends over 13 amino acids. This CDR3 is CSARGSHMYEQYF. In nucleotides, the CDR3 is TGCAGTGCTAGAGGCAGCCACATGTACGAGCAGTACTTC.

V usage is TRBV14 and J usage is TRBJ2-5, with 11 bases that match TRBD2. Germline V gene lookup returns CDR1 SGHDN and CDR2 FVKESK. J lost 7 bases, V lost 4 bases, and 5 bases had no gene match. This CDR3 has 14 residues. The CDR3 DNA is TGTGCCAGCAGCCTAACTAGCGGGAGCGGGACCCAGTACTTC. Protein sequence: CASSLTSGSGTQYF.